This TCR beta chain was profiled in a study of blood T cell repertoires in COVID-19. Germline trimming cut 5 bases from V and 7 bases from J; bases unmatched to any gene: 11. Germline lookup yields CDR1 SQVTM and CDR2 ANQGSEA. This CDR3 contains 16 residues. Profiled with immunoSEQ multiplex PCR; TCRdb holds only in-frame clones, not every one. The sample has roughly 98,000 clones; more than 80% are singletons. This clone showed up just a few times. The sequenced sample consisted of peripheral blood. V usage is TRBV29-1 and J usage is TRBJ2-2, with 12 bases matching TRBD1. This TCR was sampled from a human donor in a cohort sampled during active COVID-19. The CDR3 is CSVPFGTGGSGGELFF. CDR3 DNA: TGCAGCGTTCCCTTCGGGACAGGGGGCTCGGGCGGGGAGCTGTTTTTT.